This T cell receptor (beta chain) was found in a study of cytomegalovirus exposure and HLA in healthy donors. CDR1 is MDHEN, CDR2 SYDVKM, per germline. The CDR3 consists of 16 residues. With 5 bases clipped from V and 0 bases from J, the junction kept 9 bases outside the gene matches. Use of 60 Vbeta and 13 Jbeta primers characterized the PCR. Sequencing was performed with immunoSEQ multiplex PCR; in TCRdb, only in-frame clones are kept and a portion is missing. The table records around 160,000 clones, 70% to 85% of them present only once. This clone was observed a single time. Its target is unknown. Overall study findings and caveats: In a later analysis, the majority of CMV-associated beta chains seemingly showed HLA restriction.

The sequenced sample consisted of PBMCs. J is TRBJ1-1 and V is TRBV28; TRBD1 matches 7 bases. The source is a male donor in good health and CMV-seronegative. CDR3 DNA: TGTGCCAGCAGTAAGACAGGGCCTGGGTTGAACACTGAAGCTTTCTTT. Its protein product is CASSKTGPGLNTEAFF.